The clone carrying this T cell receptor beta chain showed up just once. The sample belongs to a study of blood T cell repertoires in COVID-19. The germline gives CDR1 SGHDN, CDR2 FVKESK. Trimming cost V 0 bases and J 6 bases, with 11 bases left between them. The CDR3 runs 15 residues. The assay was immunoSEQ multiplex PCR, and TCRdb's table has in-frame clones only and misses some. This table has some 200,000 clones, less than 85% appearing once. This sequence originates from a woman of 80 years or more with COVID-19, enrolled during active disease. Sequenced sample: peripheral blood. The rearrangement links TRBV14 to TRBJ1-4; a possible D gene is TRBD1 (6 bases). CDR3 amino acids: CASSQDQGYYEKLFF. DNA for the CDR3: TGTGCCAGCAGCCAAGATCAGGGGTATTATGAAAAACTGTTTTTT.